This entry concerns a single TCR beta chain. Its antigen is unknown. The data were obtained in a study of tumor and adjacent non-tumor tissue in lung cancer. Unmatched junction bases numbered 14, after V lost 3 bases and J lost 6 bases. This CDR3 comprises 16 residues. CDR1 is MDHEN, CDR2 SYDVKM, per germline. Regarding the study as a whole: Top 100 clones took a larger repertoire share in normal lung. Shorter survival was associated with higher TCR diversity in tumors. Significantly higher TCR diversity was found in tumor than normal lung.

A modified ARM-PCR protocol with three rounds of nested PCR amplified TCRbeta. From the multiplex PCR reads, TCRdb called clonotypes with MiXCR, one entry per CDR3 protein. In the table there are approximately 65,000 distinct CDR3 sequences, about 60% of which are singletons. No cell sorting was done before RNA was extracted from the tissue. V is TRBV28 and J is TRBJ2-7; TRBD2 matches at 7 bases. The sequenced sample consisted of lung tumor tissue. This TCR was recovered from a man aged 50 to 59 with non-small cell lung cancer. CDR3: CASSFPRTSGRSEQYF. The CDR3 DNA is TGTGCCAGCAGTTTCCCCCGGACTAGTGGGAGATCCGAGCAGTACTTC.